The T cell receptor beta chain under discussion was sequenced for a study of tumor-infiltrating lymphocytes in localized non-small cell lung cancer. The wider study: Tumor tissue and non-adjacent uninvolved lung came from each patient.

This CDR3 has 15 amino acids. Germline V CDR1 and CDR2: SQVTM, ANQGSEA. V dropped 4 bases and J dropped 8; count of bases not matched to a gene: 10. Clones were read by immunoSEQ multiplex PCR, and TCRdb kept only the in-frame ones, dropping some. This table holds around 15,000 clones, 70% to 80% found once. Input material: lung tumor tissue. The chain is built from TRBV29-1 and TRBJ2-1, with 11 nucleotides matching TRBD1. The source is a human donor with non-small cell lung cancer. CDR3 in amino acids: CSVGRGTGGSYEQFF. The CDR3 nucleotides read TGCAGCGTTGGGAGGGGGACAGGGGGATCATATGAGCAGTTCTTC.